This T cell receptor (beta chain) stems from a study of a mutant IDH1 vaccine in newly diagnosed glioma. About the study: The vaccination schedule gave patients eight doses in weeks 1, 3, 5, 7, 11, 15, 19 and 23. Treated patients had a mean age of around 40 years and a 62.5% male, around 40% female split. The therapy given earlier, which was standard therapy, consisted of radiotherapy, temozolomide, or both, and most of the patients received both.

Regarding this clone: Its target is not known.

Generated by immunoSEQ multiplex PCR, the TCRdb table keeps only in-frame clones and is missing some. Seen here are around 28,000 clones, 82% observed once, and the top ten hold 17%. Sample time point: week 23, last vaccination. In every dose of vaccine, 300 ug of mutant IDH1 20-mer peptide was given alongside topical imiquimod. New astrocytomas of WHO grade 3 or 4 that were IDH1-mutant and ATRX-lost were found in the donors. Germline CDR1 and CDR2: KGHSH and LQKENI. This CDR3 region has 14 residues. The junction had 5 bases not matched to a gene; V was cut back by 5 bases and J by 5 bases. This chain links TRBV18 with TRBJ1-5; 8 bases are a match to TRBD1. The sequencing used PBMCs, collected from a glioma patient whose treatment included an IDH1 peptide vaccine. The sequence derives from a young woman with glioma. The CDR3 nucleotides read TGTGCCAGCTCAACTATGGACAGGGATCAGCCCCAGCATTTT. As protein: CASSTMDRDQPQHF.